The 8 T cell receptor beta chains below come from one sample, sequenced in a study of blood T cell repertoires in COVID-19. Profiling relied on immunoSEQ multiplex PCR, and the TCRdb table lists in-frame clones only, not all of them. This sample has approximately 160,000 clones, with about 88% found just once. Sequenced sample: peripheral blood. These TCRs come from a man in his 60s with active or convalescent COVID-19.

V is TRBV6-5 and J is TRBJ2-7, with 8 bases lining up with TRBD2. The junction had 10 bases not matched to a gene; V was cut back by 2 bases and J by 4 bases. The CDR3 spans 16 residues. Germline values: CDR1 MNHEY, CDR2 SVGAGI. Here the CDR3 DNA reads TGTGCCAGCAGTTACAGTTCGCGGGGGGCCGCGTACGAGCAGTACTTC. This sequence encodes CASSYSSRGAAYEQYF.

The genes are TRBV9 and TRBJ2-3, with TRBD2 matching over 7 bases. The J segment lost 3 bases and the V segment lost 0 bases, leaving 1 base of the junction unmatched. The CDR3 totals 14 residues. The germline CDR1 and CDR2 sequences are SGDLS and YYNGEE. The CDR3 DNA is TGTGCCAGCAGCGTAGGGACTAGGACAGATACGCAGTATTTT. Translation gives CASSVGTRTDTQYF.

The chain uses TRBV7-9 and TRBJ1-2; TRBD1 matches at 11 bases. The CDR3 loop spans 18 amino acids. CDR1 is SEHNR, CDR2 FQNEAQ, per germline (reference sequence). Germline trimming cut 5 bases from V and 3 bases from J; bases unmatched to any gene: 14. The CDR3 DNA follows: TGTGCCAGCAGCCCACGGGGGGACAGGGGGGCGACTGACTATGGCTACACCTTC. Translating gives CASSPRGDRGATDYGYTF.

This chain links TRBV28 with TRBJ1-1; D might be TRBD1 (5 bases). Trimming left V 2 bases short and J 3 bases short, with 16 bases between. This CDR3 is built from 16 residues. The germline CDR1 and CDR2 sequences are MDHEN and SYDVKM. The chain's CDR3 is CASSLGRVAMDTEAFF. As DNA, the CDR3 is TGTGCCAGCAGTTTAGGCAGGGTGGCAATGGACACTGAAGCTTTCTTT. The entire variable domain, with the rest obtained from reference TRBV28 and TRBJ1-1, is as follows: DVKVTQSSRYLVKRTGEKVFLECVQDMDHENMFWYRQDPGLGLRLIYFSYDVKMKEKGDIPEGYSVSREKKERFSLILESASTNQTSMYLCASSLGRVAMDTEAFFGQGTRLTVV.

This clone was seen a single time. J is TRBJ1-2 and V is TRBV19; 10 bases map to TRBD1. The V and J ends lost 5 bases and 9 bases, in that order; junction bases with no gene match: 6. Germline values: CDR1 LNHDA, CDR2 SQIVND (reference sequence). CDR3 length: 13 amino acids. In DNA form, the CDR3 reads TGTGCCAGTAGTCACGGACAGGGGGGTAGCTACACCTTC. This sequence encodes CASSHGQGGSYTF. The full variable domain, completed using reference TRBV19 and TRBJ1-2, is DGGITQSPKYLFRKEGQNVTLSCEQNLNHDAMYWYRQDPGQGLRLIYYSQIVNDFQKGDIAEGYSVSREKKESFPLTVTSAQKNPTAFYLCASSHGQGGSYTFGSGTRLTVV.

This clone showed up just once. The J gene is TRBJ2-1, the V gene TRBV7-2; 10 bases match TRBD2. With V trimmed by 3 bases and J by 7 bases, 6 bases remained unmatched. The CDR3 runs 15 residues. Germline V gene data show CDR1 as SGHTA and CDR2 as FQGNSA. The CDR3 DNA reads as TGTGCCAGCAGCTTTAAAGCGGGGGGGATTAATGAGCAGTTCTTC. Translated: CASSFKAGGINEQFF.

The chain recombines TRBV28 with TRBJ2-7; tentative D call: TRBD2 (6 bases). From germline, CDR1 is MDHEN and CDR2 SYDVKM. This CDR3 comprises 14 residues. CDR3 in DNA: TGTGCCAGCAGCCTGCCGGGAGAGATCTCCCGTTTGTCTGTC. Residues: CASSLPGEISRLSV.

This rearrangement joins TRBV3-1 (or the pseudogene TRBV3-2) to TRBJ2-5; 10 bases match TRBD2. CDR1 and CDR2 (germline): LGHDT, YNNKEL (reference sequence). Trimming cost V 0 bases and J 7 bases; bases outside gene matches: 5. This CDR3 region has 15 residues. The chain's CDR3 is CASSQDSRTSGTQYF. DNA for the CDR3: TGTGCCAGCAGCCAAGATTCTCGGACTAGCGGGACCCAGTACTTC.